Following are 13 T cell receptor beta chains from one sample sequenced in a study of cytomegalovirus exposure and HLA in healthy donors. It was with 60 Vbeta and 13 Jbeta primers that the PCR ran. Produced via immunoSEQ multiplex PCR; TCRdb's table is partial and in-frame only. The sample holds under 150,000 clones, over 65% seen once. The specimen was PBMCs. The receptors originated from a male donor in good health and CMV-seronegative.

This clone occurred a few times. The chain has TRBV19 and TRBJ1-5, with 9 bases identical to TRBD1. Germline loops: CDR1 LNHDA, CDR2 SQIVND (reference sequence). The V and J ends lost 9 bases and 7 bases, in that order; junction bases with no gene match: 13. This CDR3 is 15 amino acids long. As DNA, the CDR3 is TGTGCCAGCGGCCAGGGACAGGGAATTAAACAGCCCCAGCATTTT. Its protein product is CASGQGQGIKQPQHF. Complete variable domain (other parts from reference TRBV19 and TRBJ1-5): DGGITQSPKYLFRKEGQNVTLSCEQNLNHDAMYWYRQDPGQGLRLIYYSQIVNDFQKGDIAEGYSVSREKKESFPLTVTSAQKNPTAFYLCASGQGQGIKQPQHFGDGTRLSIL.

The chain employs TRBV5-6 and TRBJ2-3, with D uncertain. The CDR3 runs 14 residues. The germline gives CDR1 SGHDT, CDR2 YYEEEE. The germline V and J ends were trimmed by 1 base and 0 bases, with 6 bases remaining between them. The CDR3 DNA reads as TGTGCCAGCAGCTTGTTACAAAGCACAGATACGCAGTATTTT. Translated, it gives CASSLLQSTDTQYF.

In this sample, this clone turned up once. The chain is built from TRBV7-2 and TRBJ1-3; perhaps TRBD1 as D (6 bases). The CDR3 length is 15 residues. V was shortened by 5 bases and J by 2 bases, with 13 bases between the two germline ends. Germline CDR1 and CDR2: SGHTA and FQGNSA. CDR3 amino acids: CASSPRTVTGNTIYF. The CDR3 DNA is TGTGCCAGCAGCCCGCGGACAGTCACTGGAAACACCATATATTTT.

In this sample, this clone turned up once. J is TRBJ2-3 and V is TRBV7-8; tentative D call: TRBD2 (5 bases). The CDR3 loop spans 15 amino acids. Germline CDR1 is SGHVS and CDR2 is FQNEAQ. Trimming removed 1 base at V and 0 bases at J, with 8 bases between. This chain's CDR3 is CASSLGTYSTDTQYF. CDR3 DNA: TGTGCCAGCAGCTTAGGGACTTATAGCACAGATACGCAGTATTTT.

Comment on this clone: Different DNA sequences within this sample yield the same CDR3. The rearrangement joins TRBV2 to TRBJ2-2; no definite D call. This CDR3 has 13 residues. The germline CDR1 and CDR2 sequences are SNHLY and FYNNEI. The V and J ends lost 2 bases and 6 bases respectively, with 7 bases between them. CDR3 sequence reads: CASSERVSGELFF. The CDR3 coding sequence is TGTGCCAGCAGTGAACGGGTTTCCGGGGAGCTGTTTTTT.

The J gene is TRBJ2-1, the V gene TRBV27; TRBD2 agrees at 13 bases. The CDR3 sequence is 17 residues long. V lost 6 bases to trimming and J lost 2 bases; unmatched junction nucleotides: 7. In germline, CDR1 is MNHEY, CDR2 SMNVEV (reference sequence). The CDR3 reads CASRSVTSGRTYNEQFF. CDR3 bases: TGTGCCAGCAGATCCGTGACTAGCGGGAGGACCTACAATGAGCAGTTCTTC.

The rearrangement links TRBV29-1 to TRBJ1-2; D unresolved. This CDR3 has 13 residues. V was shortened by 1 base and J by 5 bases, with 11 bases between the two germline ends. Germline V CDR1 and CDR2: SQVTM, ANQGSEA. The CDR3 DNA reads TGCAGCGTTGAAGGGTCGGAGTTATATGGCTACACCTTC. It translates to CSVEGSELYGYTF.

The chain combines TRBV6-6 with TRBJ1-3; D is undetermined. The CDR3 covers 12 residues. V shed 7 bases and J shed 4 bases, with 8 bases lying between them. Germline CDR1 MNHNY, CDR2 SVGAGI (reference sequence). CDR3 residues: CASTHTGNTIYF. The CDR3 DNA reads as TGTGCCAGCACCCACACAGGAAACACCATATATTTT.

The gene calls are TRBV7-8 and TRBJ2-2; D gene ambiguous. This CDR3 contains 15 residues. Per the germline V gene, CDR1 is SGHVS and CDR2 is FQNEAQ. The V end was cut by 0 bases, the J end by 4 bases, with 9 bases between. CDR3 loop: CASSLAVTGTGELFF. The CDR3 nucleotides are TGTGCCAGCAGCTTAGCAGTGACGGGCACCGGGGAGCTGTTTTTT.

The chain has TRBV5-8 and TRBJ1-5, with 10 nucleotides matching TRBD1. The V gene's germline CDR1 is SGHTS and CDR2 YDEGEE. The CDR3 sequence is 16 residues long. J was trimmed by 6 bases and V by 4 bases; bases with no gene match: 10. The CDR3 DNA sequence: TGTGCCAGCAGCCCTGACAGGGGGCGCCCCGGTCAGCCCCAGCATTTT. Translating gives CASSPDRGRPGQPQHF.

The CDR3: CASSPPGGRGPGNTEAFF. The CDR3 bases are TGTGCCAGCAGCCCCCCGGGGGGCAGGGGGCCTGGGAACACTGAAGCTTTCTTT. The chain uses TRBV7-3 and TRBJ1-1; 8 nucleotides match TRBD1. The CDR3 consists of 18 residues. V gave up 5 bases and J gave up 1 base; unmatched junction bases: 15. CDR1 and CDR2 (germline): SGHTA, FQGTGA.

This chain uses TRBV27 with TRBJ2-3; TRBD2 matches at 8 bases. Unmatched junction bases numbered 8, after V lost 2 bases and J lost 4 bases. This CDR3 is built from 16 residues. CDR1 and CDR2 from the germline V gene are MNHEY and SMNVEV (reference sequence). In DNA, the CDR3 is TGTGCCAGCAGTTTACGGGACGGGAGGGCCGCAGATACGCAGTATTTT. It is translated as CASSLRDGRAADTQYF.

This clone was counted a few times. The V call is TRBV10-3, the J call TRBJ1-2; maybe TRBD1 (6 bases). Germline-derived CDR1 and CDR2 are ENHRY and SYGVKD. The CDR3 runs 15 residues. V dropped 4 bases and J dropped 0 bases, with 12 bases sitting between them. The DNA of the CDR3 is TGTGCCATCAGTGTACAGGACAGTGCTAACTATGGCTACACCTTC. Translated: CAISVQDSANYGYTF.